The 31 T cell receptor beta chains below all came from one sample that was sequenced in a study of early T cells in non-severe SARS-CoV-2 infection. MiXCR was run by TCRdb on the 5' RACE reads, yielding one entry per CDR3 protein. The data contain 50,000 or so distinct CDR3 sequences, approximately 11% of them seen just once; the ten biggest clones take up approximately 10%. Sequenced: whole blood. The receptors come from an adult who was a healthcare worker with PCR-confirmed SARS-CoV-2 infection or an uninfected control (not recorded which).

The chain joins TRBV20-1 to TRBJ2-7, with a weak D call TRBD1 (7 bases). Germline V gene lookup returns CDR1 DFQATT and CDR2 SNEGSKA (reference sequence). Trimming removed 5 bases from V and 3 bases from J, with 14 bases in between. The CDR3 covers 13 residues. The CDR3 spells CSASRQGGYEQYF. DNA for the CDR3: TGCAGTGCTTCCCGACAGGGAGGCTACGAGCAGTACTTC.

The chain carries TRBV28 and TRBJ2-7; D remains unclear. Per germline, CDR1 MDHEN and CDR2 SYDVKM. The CDR3 runs 14 residues. Between the trimmed V and J ends, which lost 6 bases and 0 bases, there was a span of 12 bases. The CDR3 DNA sequence: TGTGCCAGCAGGGGTCGAAGGAGCTCCTACGAGCAGTACTTC. Translation: CASRGRRSSYEQYF.

Many counts were recorded for this clonotype. The gene calls are TRBV6-2 or TRBV6-3 and TRBJ2-7; D remains unclear. The V and J ends lost 6 bases and 3 bases respectively, with 12 bases between them. The germline CDR1 and CDR2 sequences are MNHEY and SVGEGT. The CDR3 covers 13 residues. This CDR3 is CASSPTSLYEQYF. DNA for the CDR3: TGTGCCAGCAGCCCCACGTCTCTCTACGAGCAGTACTTC.

The V gene is TRBV11-3, the J gene TRBJ2-7; 8 nucleotides agree with TRBD2. CDR1 SGHNT and CDR2 YENEEA come from the germline V gene. V shed 4 bases and J 2 bases; nucleotides not matched to a gene: 16. This CDR3 has 18 amino acids. This chain's CDR3 is CASSSSPLIVAGTYEQYF. The DNA of the CDR3 is TGTGCCAGCAGCTCCTCCCCCCTGATTGTAGCGGGAACCTACGAGCAGTACTTC.

V gene TRBV5-1 combines with J gene TRBJ2-3, with D perhaps TRBD1 (6 bases). Germline V gene lookup returns CDR1 SGHRS and CDR2 YFSETQ. Trimming pared 7 bases from V and 2 bases from J, leaving 17 bases between. The CDR3 is made up of 15 amino acids. The CDR3 reads CASGKRGGSTDTQYF. Written as DNA, the CDR3 is TGCGCCAGCGGGAAAAGAGGGGGTTCCACAGATACGCAGTATTTT.

This clonotype showed up many times. The V call is TRBV7-8, the J call TRBJ2-1; D not resolved. Trimming shortened V by 0 bases and J by 5 bases, and 11 bases separated the two germline ends. Germline loops: CDR1 SGHVS, CDR2 FQNEAQ. The CDR3 runs to 15 residues. The CDR3 region is CASSLALSAHNEQFF. DNA of the CDR3: TGTGCCAGCAGCTTAGCGCTCTCAGCCCACAATGAGCAGTTCTTC.

This clonotype was seen only a few times. V usage is TRBV5-1 and J usage is TRBJ2-3; possibly TRBD1 or TRBD2 for D (5 bases each). The CDR3 loop spans 15 amino acids. Trimming removed 3 bases at V and 4 bases at J, with 15 bases between. In germline, CDR1 is SGHRS, CDR2 YFSETQ. CDR3 protein: CASSSGGTGPDTQYF. In DNA form, the CDR3 reads TGCGCCAGCAGCTCCGGTGGGACGGGGCCAGATACGCAGTATTTT.

This clonotype was seen many times. This chain joins TRBV7-3 and TRBJ2-1; D is perhaps TRBD2 (7 bases). Germline CDR1 and CDR2: SGHTA and FQGTGA. CDR3 length equals 16 residues. V was trimmed by 5 bases and J by 6 bases, leaving 20 bases between them. The CDR3 loop is CASSPRGGRASNEQFF. The CDR3 region has the DNA TGTGCCAGCAGCCCCCGAGGGGGGAGGGCCTCCAATGAGCAGTTCTTC.

This clonotype was seen at least ten times. The chain carries TRBV11-2 and TRBJ2-3, with D unresolved. V gave up 5 bases and J gave up 4 bases, with 10 bases separating them. The germline V gene has CDR1 SGHAT and CDR2 FQNNGV. This CDR3 comprises 13 residues. The CDR3 protein is CASSRLGPDTQYF. The CDR3 nucleotides read TGTGCCAGCAGCCGGCTGGGCCCAGATACGCAGTATTTT.

In regard to this clonotype: Likely a read error: the CDR3 ends without its conserved phenylalanine or tryptophan. The CDR3 DNA sequence: TGCAGCGCCAACGGACTAGCGGGGGAGGCTAGCACAGATACGCAGTATCTT. It encodes CSANGLAGEASTDTQYL. This sequence joins TRBV29-1 and TRBJ2-3; TRBD2 aligns across 13 bases. The CDR3 sequence is 17 residues long. CDR1 is SQVTM and CDR2 is ANQGSEA in the germline V gene. J lost 0 bases, V lost 7 bases, and 10 bases had no gene match.

In this sample, this clonotype turned up many times. The chain combines TRBV11-1 with TRBJ2-5, with D maybe TRBD1 (5 bases). CDR1 SGHAT and CDR2 FQDESV come from the germline V gene (reference sequence). V dropped 1 base and J dropped 2 bases, with 5 bases sitting between them. This CDR3 region has 13 residues. CDR3 bases: TGTGCCAGCAGCTTAGGACAGCAAGAGACCCAGTACTTC. Its protein product is CASSLGQQETQYF. The full variable domain, with the rest looked up from reference TRBV11-1 and TRBJ2-5, is EAEVAQSPRYKITEKSQAVAFWCDPISGHATLYWYRQILGQGPELLVQFQDESVVDDSQLPKDRFSAERLKGVDSTLKIQPAELGDSAMYLCASSLGQQETQYFGPGTRLLVL.

Ten or more counts support this clonotype. J is TRBJ2-3 and V is TRBV2, with a possible D match to TRBD2 (6 bases). Germline assignment: CDR1 SNHLY and CDR2 FYNNEI. V dropped 4 bases and J dropped 10 bases, with 21 bases sitting between them. This CDR3 spans 15 amino acids. CDR3 sequence (DNA): TGTGCCAGCAGTGTTAATAGCGGAGGCTTTTATTCGCAGTATTTT. Its protein is CASSVNSGGFYSQYF. Based on the CDR3 plus reference TRBV2 and TRBJ2-3, the full variable domain is EPEVTQTPSHQVTQMGQEVILRCVPISNHLYFYWYRQILGQKVEFLVSFYNNEISEKSEIFDDQFSVERPDGSNFTLKIRSTKLEDSAMYFCASSVNSGGFYSQYFGPGTRLTVL.

This clonotype showed up just a few times. The chain combines TRBV14 with TRBJ1-6; D not resolved. Germline assignment: CDR1 SGHDN and CDR2 FVKESK. The CDR3 runs to 14 residues. V was trimmed by 0 bases and J by 7 bases, leaving 7 bases between them. The CDR3 region has the DNA TGTGCCAGCAGCCAAGATACCAGGAATTCACCCCTCCACTTT. Translating it yields CASSQDTRNSPLHF. The entire variable domain, with the rest obtained from reference TRBV14 and TRBJ1-6, is as follows: EAGVTQFPSHSVIEKGQTVTLRCDPISGHDNLYWYRRVMGKEIKFLLHFVKESKQDESGMPNNRFLAERTGGTYSTLKVQPAELEDSGVYFCASSQDTRNSPLHFGNGTRLTVT.

The sample holds many counts of this clonotype. The gene calls are TRBV29-1 and TRBJ1-2; maybe TRBD1 (5 bases). Trimming removed 6 bases from V and 8 bases from J, with 16 bases in between. This CDR3 has 12 amino acids. Germline values: CDR1 SQVTM, CDR2 ANQGSEA. CDR3 sequence: CSVPTELGGYTF. CDR3 nucleotide sequence: TGCAGCGTCCCGACAGAACTGGGCGGCTACACCTTC.

This clonotype was counted a few times. This chain connects TRBV28 to TRBJ1-5; D remains ambiguous. The germline gives CDR1 MDHEN, CDR2 SYDVKM. The CDR3 sequence is 12 residues long. The ends were cut back, 8 bases at V and 0 bases at J, with 5 bases in the middle. Written as DNA, the CDR3 is TGTGCCAGCGGGAGTAGCAATCAGCCCCAGCATTTT. It encodes CASGSSNQPQHF.

This clonotype occurred many times. The CDR3: CASSRTGGLGYEQYF. CDR3 DNA: TGTGCCAGCAGCCGCACTGGCGGCTTAGGCTACGAGCAGTACTTC. This rearrangement joins TRBV11-2 to TRBJ2-7; D gene unclear. The germline CDR1 and CDR2 sequences are SGHAT and FQNNGV. The CDR3 extends over 15 amino acids. V was clipped by 5 bases and J by 3 bases, with 17 bases between them.

This CDR3 is CASSQEVGSGANVLTF. In nucleotides, the CDR3 is TGCGCCAGCAGCCAAGAAGTGGGGTCTGGGGCCAACGTCCTGACTTTC. The chain combines TRBV4-3 with TRBJ2-6, with D unresolved. The CDR3 is made up of 16 amino acids. The germline V gene encodes CDR1 LGHNA and CDR2 YSLEER. The V end was cut by 0 bases, the J end by 1 base, with 7 bases between.

The table lists this clonotype with many counts. The DNA for the CDR3 is TGTGCCAGCAGCGGGACAGGGGTGAGGAATGAGCAGTTCTTC. This translates into CASSGTGVRNEQFF. V usage is TRBV3-1 and J usage is TRBJ2-1; 10 nucleotides agree with TRBD1. Germline-derived CDR1 and CDR2 are LGHDT and YNNKEL (reference sequence). Trimming removed 5 bases from V and 7 bases from J; junction bases left unmatched: 5. The CDR3 consists of 14 residues.

This clonotype was recorded at least ten times. The chain employs TRBV27 and TRBJ2-7; D might be TRBD1 or TRBD2, each matching 6 bases. V lost 2 bases and J 4 bases, leaving 12 bases between the germline ends. The CDR3 consists of 14 residues. From germline, CDR1 is MNHEY and CDR2 SMNVEV (reference sequence). CDR3 in amino acids: CASSLAGGTYEQYF. The CDR3 DNA is TGTGCCAGCAGTTTAGCCGGGGGCACTTACGAGCAGTACTTC.

The CDR3 nucleotides are TGCGCCAGCAGCTTGACAGGGCCTTCCTACGAGCAGTACTTC. Protein product: CASSLTGPSYEQYF. The chain joins TRBV5-1 to TRBJ2-7, with TRBD1 as a possible D gene (6 bases). V lost 1 base, J lost 1 base, and 9 bases lay in between. Germline CDR1 reads SGHRS; CDR2 reads YFSETQ. The CDR3 sequence is 14 residues long.

In its sample, this clonotype was seen many times. CDR3 loop: CASSQLSGIYGYTF. The CDR3 nucleotides read TGTGCCAGCAGCCAATTGTCCGGAATCTATGGCTACACCTTC. The V call is TRBV3-1, the J call TRBJ1-2; D uncertain. The CDR3 spans 14 residues. Trimming shortened V by 2 bases and J by 4 bases, and 11 bases separated the two germline ends. Germline V gene lookup returns CDR1 LGHDT and CDR2 YNNKEL (reference sequence).

This clonotype came up many times. The chain links TRBV9 to TRBJ2-5; 8 bases line up with TRBD2. This CDR3 has 14 amino acids. The V segment lost 4 bases and the J segment 11 bases; nucleotides outside the gene matches: 13. CDR1 and CDR2 from the germline V gene are SGDLS and YYNGEE. The CDR3, as DNA: TGTGCCAGCAGCTCCTATCAACGGGGGGGACAACAGTACTTC. Translation: CASSSYQRGGQQYF.

The table lists this clonotype with many counts. The chain recombines TRBV2 with TRBJ1-1; the D gene is possibly TRBD1 (6 bases). Germline CDR1 SNHLY, CDR2 FYNNEI. The CDR3 has 10 residues. As DNA, the CDR3 is TGTGCGACTTTAGACAGGCGAGCTTTCTTT. This sequence encodes CATLDRRAFF.

This clonotype was recorded a few times. J is TRBJ2-7 and V is TRBV7-2; D gene ambiguous. Germline V gene data show CDR1 as SGHTA and CDR2 as FQGNSA. The CDR3 has 12 residues. Trimming pared 3 bases from V and 5 bases from J, leaving 8 bases between. CDR3 protein: CASSFTRNEQYF. The CDR3 coding sequence is TGTGCCAGCAGCTTTACCAGGAACGAGCAGTACTTC.

The chain carries TRBV13 and TRBJ2-7, with no clear D. Germline assignment: CDR1 PRHDT and CDR2 FYEKMQ (reference sequence). This CDR3 contains 13 residues. V was clipped by 5 bases and J by 5 bases, with 13 bases between them. Here the CDR3 DNA reads TGTGCCAGCAGCGGGGAAGCTAGGCACGAGCAGTACTTC. Translated: CASSGEARHEQYF.

This clonotype has ten or more counts. The chain carries TRBV9 and TRBJ2-5; no firm D call. Germline CDR1 SGDLS, CDR2 YYNGEE. CDR3 size: 9 residues. The ends were cut back, 1 base at V and 9 bases at J, with 1 base in the middle. CDR3 residues: CASSVPQYF. DNA of the CDR3: TGTGCCAGCAGCGTACCCCAGTACTTC.

This clonotype came up many times. This chain uses TRBV7-2 with TRBJ1-1, with TRBD1 as a possible D gene (6 bases). CDR1 and CDR2 from the germline V gene are SGHTA and FQGNSA. The CDR3 extends over 15 amino acids. Trimming cost V 5 bases and J 3 bases, with 16 bases left between them. The chain's CDR3 is CASSPSTGRDTEAFF. CDR3 in DNA: TGTGCCAGCAGCCCCTCAACAGGGAGGGACACTGAAGCTTTCTTT.

This clonotype appeared a few times. The CDR3 coding sequence is TGTGCCAGCTCACCGGGGACAGTGGACAATGAGCAGTTCTTC. Its translation is CASSPGTVDNEQFF. This sequence joins TRBV18 and TRBJ2-1, with TRBD1 matching over 7 bases. V lost 3 bases, J lost 5 bases, and 4 bases stayed unmatched. Germline CDR1 KGHSH, CDR2 LQKENI. The CDR3 totals 14 residues.

The chain is built from TRBV29-1 and TRBJ2-7; D ambiguous. With 7 bases removed from V and 0 bases from J, the gap between germline ends came to 7 bases. The germline V gene encodes CDR1 SQVTM and CDR2 ANQGSEA. This CDR3 region has 11 residues. DNA of the CDR3: TGCAGCGCCGGGTACTCCTACGAGCAGTACTTC. It is translated as CSAGYSYEQYF.

This chain joins TRBV24-1 and TRBJ2-1, with 10 bases matching TRBD2. Per germline, CDR1 KGHDR and CDR2 SFDVKD. V gave up 5 bases and J gave up 9 bases; unmatched junction bases: 9. There are 15 residues in the CDR3. The chain's CDR3 is CATSVPSSGSSEQFF. The CDR3 DNA is TGTGCCACCAGTGTACCGTCTAGCGGGAGTAGTGAGCAGTTCTTC.

This clonotype was recorded a few times. The rearrangement uses TRBV3-1 and TRBJ1-1; 11 bases line up with TRBD1. Looked up from germline, CDR1 is LGHDT and CDR2 is YNNKEL (reference sequence). With 2 bases clipped from V and 7 bases from J, the junction kept 6 bases outside the gene matches. The CDR3 is made up of 15 amino acids. The CDR3 reads CASSQWTGGGNEAFF. CDR3 DNA sequence: TGTGCCAGCAGCCAATGGACAGGGGGCGGTAATGAAGCTTTCTTT.